Shown below are 2 T cell receptor beta chains from a single sample sequenced in a study of CD8 T cells in Susac syndrome. Random hexamers were used to reverse transcribe an amount of roughly 0.5 to 1 ug RNA. TCRdb itself ran the immunoSEQ multiplex PCR reads through MiXCR, one entry per CDR3 protein. In the table there are approximately 190,000 distinct CDR3 sequences, approximately 95% of which are singletons. The specimen was CD8+ T cells from PBMCs. Receptors originate from a human donor with Susac syndrome.

The chain employs TRBV7-9 and TRBJ2-7, with TRBD2 matching over 11 bases. The CDR3 totals 18 residues. In germline, CDR1 is SEHNR, CDR2 FQNEAQ (reference sequence). V shed 2 bases, J shed 3 bases, and the junction held 12 bases outside the gene matches. CDR3 amino acids: CASSLPTSGSITRYEQYF. CDR3 sequence (DNA): TGTGCCAGCAGCTTACCAACTAGCGGGAGTATTACGCGCTACGAGCAGTACTTC.

V usage is TRBV28 and J usage is TRBJ1-4; 8 bases map to TRBD1. V lost 4 bases to trimming and J lost 3 bases; unmatched junction nucleotides: 7. Germline assignment: CDR1 MDHEN and CDR2 SYDVKM. This CDR3 region has 16 residues. CDR3 bases: TGTGCCAGCAGTTCTCGGACAGGGTTGCCTAATGAAAAACTGTTTTTT. Protein sequence: CASSSRTGLPNEKLFF.